This passage covers 21 T cell receptor beta chains from one sample sequenced in a study of blood T cell repertoires in COVID-19. Profiled with immunoSEQ multiplex PCR; TCRdb holds only in-frame clones, not every one. The table records about 110,000 clones, 86% of them present only once. The specimen sequenced was peripheral blood. Source of these receptors: a man aged 35 to 55 with acute or convalescent COVID-19.

The table lists this clone with a count of one. The rearrangement uses TRBV12-3 or TRBV12-4 and TRBJ1-2; 9 nucleotides agree with TRBD1. The CDR3 has 11 amino acids. This chain's CDR3 is CGTGAYYGYTF. CDR3 coding DNA: TGTGGGACAGGGGCGTACTATGGCTACACCTTC.

The chain is built from TRBV27 and TRBJ2-1, with 9 positions matching TRBD1. The germline V gene encodes CDR1 MNHEY and CDR2 SMNVEV (reference sequence). Germline trimming cut 3 bases from V and 1 base from J; bases unmatched to any gene: 4. This CDR3 is built from 16 residues. CDR3 coding DNA: TGTGCCAGCAGTTTTGGGGACAGGGTATCCTACAATGAGCAGTTCTTC. It codes for CASSFGDRVSYNEQFF.

CDR3 DNA: TGTGCCGCTGGAGGGCTACTTTACAATGAGCAGTTCTTC. This translates into CAAGGLLYNEQFF. V is TRBV6-6 and J is TRBJ2-1, with a tentative D call TRBD2 (6 bases). Trimming took 11 bases from V and 4 from J, leaving 15 bases between them. The germline V gene has CDR1 MNHNY and CDR2 SVGAGI (reference sequence). CDR3 length: 13 residues.

The V call is TRBV13, the J call TRBJ1-6, with 10 bases that match TRBD1. Germline V gives CDR1 PRHDT, CDR2 FYEKMQ (reference sequence). V lost 2 bases, J lost 7 bases, and 8 bases stayed unmatched. This CDR3 contains 17 residues. CDR3 residues: CASSLQWTGGTNSPLHF. As DNA, the CDR3 is TGTGCCAGCAGCTTACAATGGACAGGGGGGACCAATTCACCCCTCCACTTT.

The chain is built from TRBV6-2 or TRBV6-3 and TRBJ2-7; 11 nucleotides match TRBD1. Germline-derived CDR1 and CDR2 are MNHEY and SVGEGT. V lost 0 bases and J lost 0; bases outside the gene matches: 10. This CDR3 is built from 19 residues. The chain's CDR3 is CASSYSMDRGLRSSYEQYF. The CDR3, as DNA: TGTGCCAGCAGTTACTCGATGGACAGGGGGCTTAGGAGCTCCTACGAGCAGTACTTC.

The chain recombines TRBV5-1 with TRBJ2-1; tentatively, D is TRBD2 (6 bases). CDR1 is SGHRS, CDR2 YFSETQ, per germline. The CDR3 contains 15 residues. Trimming left V 0 bases short and J 4 bases short, with 11 bases between. CDR3 protein: CASSLVGGGYNEQFF. The CDR3 nucleotides are TGCGCCAGCAGCTTGGTGGGGGGTGGGTACAATGAGCAGTTCTTC.

The chain employs TRBV11-2 and TRBJ2-7; 8 positions agree with TRBD1. CDR1 is SGHAT, CDR2 FQNNGV, per germline. J gave up 0 bases and V 5 bases, and 9 bases lay outside the gene matches. The CDR3 spans 16 residues. The CDR3 nucleotides read TGTGCCAGCAGCCCTAACCGGGACAGGTCCTCCTACGAGCAGTACTTC. Translating gives CASSPNRDRSSYEQYF.

The chain couples TRBV24-1 to TRBJ2-3, with 10 bases lining up with TRBD2. This CDR3 has 16 residues. The germline gives CDR1 KGHDR, CDR2 SFDVKD. The V segment lost 4 bases and the J segment 0 bases; nucleotides outside the gene matches: 3. CDR3 bases: TGTGCCACCAGTGAGACGGGACTAGCGAGCACAGATACGCAGTATTTT. Residues: CATSETGLASTDTQYF.

V gene TRBV18 combines with J gene TRBJ2-7, with D perhaps TRBD2 (7 bases). The germline CDR1 and CDR2 sequences are KGHSH and LQKENI. CDR3 size: 14 residues. The V end was cut by 2 bases, the J end by 3 bases, with 11 bases between. For the CDR3, the DNA is TGTGCCAGCTCACCAAGGGGGGGTCGCTACGAGCAGTACTTC. Translation gives CASSPRGGRYEQYF.

The chain employs TRBV6-1 and TRBJ1-2; D perhaps matches TRBD1 (5 bases). The CDR3 runs to 12 residues. Per the germline V gene, CDR1 is MNHNS and CDR2 is SASEGT. The CDR3 loop reads CFSRGGAGGYTF. The CDR3 DNA follows: TGTTTCAGCCGCGGAGGGGCGGGTGGCTACACCTTC.

The V gene is TRBV6-5, the J gene TRBJ1-1; D is unclear. Germline CDR1 and CDR2: MNHEY and SVGAGI. Trimming stripped 6 bases from V and 2 bases from J, with 10 bases between. This CDR3 comprises 13 residues. The CDR3 nucleotides are TGTGCCAGCAGCCGGCCAGGAAACACTGAAGCTTTCTTT. Translated: CASSRPGNTEAFF.

The chain carries TRBV18 and TRBJ2-7; D might be TRBD1 (6 bases). The germline gives CDR1 KGHSH, CDR2 LQKENI. V was shortened by 3 bases and J by 2 bases, with 11 bases between the two germline ends. This CDR3 region has 14 residues. CDR3 sequence reads: CASSPSTGTYEQYF. The DNA for the CDR3 is TGTGCCAGCTCACCTTCGACAGGTACCTACGAGCAGTACTTC.

This clone has only a few counts. The chain uses TRBV7-8 and TRBJ2-7, with D possibly being TRBD1 (6 bases). Trimming shortened V by 0 bases and J by 7 bases, and 16 bases separated the two germline ends. The CDR3 has 15 amino acids. The germline V gene has CDR1 SGHVS and CDR2 FQNEAQ. The CDR3 sequence: CASSLADLTGSEQYF. In DNA form, the CDR3 reads TGTGCCAGCAGCTTAGCTGATTTAACAGGGAGTGAGCAGTACTTC. Looking up the rest from reference TRBV7-8 and TRBJ2-7 gives the full variable domain: GAGVSQSPRYKVAKRGQDVALRCDPISGHVSLFWYQQALGQGPEFLTYFQNEAQLDKSGLPSDRFFAERPEGSVSTLKIQRTQQEDSAVYLCASSLADLTGSEQYFGPGTRLTVT.

For this clone: Other nucleotide sequences in the sample specify the same CDR3. The rearrangement links TRBV14 to TRBJ1-6; D perhaps matches TRBD1 (5 bases). The length of the CDR3 is 14 residues. Germline V gene sequence: CDR1 SGHDN, CDR2 FVKESK. V was cut by 1 base and J by 7 bases, with 8 bases left in between. The CDR3 loop is CASSQVRENSPLHF. DNA of the CDR3: TGTGCCAGCAGCCAAGTCAGGGAAAATTCACCCCTCCACTTT. Based on the CDR3 plus reference TRBV14 and TRBJ1-6, the full variable domain is EAGVTQFPSHSVIEKGQTVTLRCDPISGHDNLYWYRRVMGKEIKFLLHFVKESKQDESGMPNNRFLAERTGGTYSTLKVQPAELEDSGVYFCASSQVRENSPLHFGNGTRLTVT.

This clone was seen a single time. J is TRBJ2-3 and V is TRBV9, with D perhaps TRBD2 (5 bases). Germline CDR1 is SGDLS and CDR2 is YYNGEE. V was trimmed by 4 bases and J by 4 bases, leaving 13 bases between them. The CDR3 is 14 residues long. The DNA of the CDR3 is TGTGCCAGCAGCTCCCGTGGAGGCGCAGATACGCAGTATTTT. Translated, it gives CASSSRGGADTQYF.

The chain combines TRBV6-4 with TRBJ1-1; D ambiguous. CDR1 and CDR2 from the germline V gene are MRHNA and SNTAGT. Trimming shortened V by 4 bases and J by 5 bases, and 11 bases separated the two germline ends. The CDR3 spans 13 residues. CDR3 bases: TGTGCCAGCAGTGCCTTCACAATTACTGAAGCTTTCTTT. Translation gives CASSAFTITEAFF.

The chain recombines TRBV7-2 with TRBJ1-6; 9 bases match TRBD1. Losses at the gene ends were 1 base for V and 5 bases for J; bases not matched to a gene: 9. Germline CDR1 is SGHTA and CDR2 is FQGNSA. There are 18 residues in the CDR3. The DNA of the CDR3 is TGTGCCAGCAGCTTAGTGGGGACAGGGCGAGTGAATAATTCACCCCTCCACTTT. It codes for CASSLVGTGRVNNSPLHF.

This rearrangement joins TRBV12-5 to TRBJ2-3; TRBD1 is a possible D gene (6 bases). Between the trimmed V and J ends, which lost 0 bases and 0 bases, there was a span of 10 bases. Per germline, CDR1 LGHNT and CDR2 FRNRAP. This CDR3 has 16 amino acids. The CDR3 here is CASGLVIGGSTDTQYF. CDR3 sequence (DNA): TGTGCTAGTGGTTTGGTAATTGGGGGCAGCACAGATACGCAGTATTTT.

The chain is built from TRBV30 and TRBJ1-2; TRBD1 aligns across 12 bases. This CDR3 contains 12 residues. CDR1 and CDR2 from the germline V gene are GTSNPN and SVGIG (reference sequence). J gave up 10 bases and V 6 bases, and 6 bases lay outside the gene matches. The CDR3 nucleotides are TGTGCCTGCTCCGGGACAGGGGGCATCTACACCTTC. Residues: CACSGTGGIYTF.

CDR3 DNA sequence: TGTGCCAGCAGCCAAGGCCCCAGCTCCTACGAGCAGTACTTC. Translated, it gives CASSQGPSSYEQYF. The chain joins TRBV3-1 (or the pseudogene TRBV3-2) to TRBJ2-7, with D unresolved. Germline V gene data show CDR1 as LGHDT and CDR2 as YNNKEL (reference sequence). The length of the CDR3 is 14 residues. With 1 base removed from V and 0 bases from J, the gap between germline ends came to 7 bases.

This chain links TRBV18 with TRBJ1-1; the match to TRBD1 covers 8 bases. V gave up 4 bases and J gave up 6 bases; unmatched junction bases: 4. The CDR3 is 13 amino acids. Germline-derived CDR1 and CDR2 are KGHSH and LQKENI. The CDR3 bases are TGTGCCAGCTCACAATTACAGGGGGCTGAAGCTTTCTTT. Encoded protein: CASSQLQGAEAFF.